This T cell receptor beta chain was sequenced in a study of CXCR3-negative and CXCR3-positive naive CD8 T cells. UMI labels and 5' RACE were used to prepare the TRB cDNA libraries. TCRdb reprocessed the 5' RACE reads and stores each CDR3 protein as one record, lacking DNA. The sample table sets out tens of thousands of distinct CDR3 sequences. The germline V gene encodes CDR1 MDHEN and CDR2 SYDVKM. CDR3 length: 15 residues. Triplicate 300,000-cell sorts were made of each CD8+ T cell subset. This chain links TRBV28 with TRBJ2-7; TCRdb's assignment of TRBD1 cannot be checked, as there is no DNA. Sequenced material: naive CXCR3- CD8+ T cells from blood. The subset here: CD45RO-CCR7+CD27+CD95- naive CD8+ T cells lacking CXCR3 (TNR3-). The TCR sequence derives from a human donor in good health. Some clones in this sample may be carry-over from other donors' samples. The CDR3: CASSATGTASYEQYF.